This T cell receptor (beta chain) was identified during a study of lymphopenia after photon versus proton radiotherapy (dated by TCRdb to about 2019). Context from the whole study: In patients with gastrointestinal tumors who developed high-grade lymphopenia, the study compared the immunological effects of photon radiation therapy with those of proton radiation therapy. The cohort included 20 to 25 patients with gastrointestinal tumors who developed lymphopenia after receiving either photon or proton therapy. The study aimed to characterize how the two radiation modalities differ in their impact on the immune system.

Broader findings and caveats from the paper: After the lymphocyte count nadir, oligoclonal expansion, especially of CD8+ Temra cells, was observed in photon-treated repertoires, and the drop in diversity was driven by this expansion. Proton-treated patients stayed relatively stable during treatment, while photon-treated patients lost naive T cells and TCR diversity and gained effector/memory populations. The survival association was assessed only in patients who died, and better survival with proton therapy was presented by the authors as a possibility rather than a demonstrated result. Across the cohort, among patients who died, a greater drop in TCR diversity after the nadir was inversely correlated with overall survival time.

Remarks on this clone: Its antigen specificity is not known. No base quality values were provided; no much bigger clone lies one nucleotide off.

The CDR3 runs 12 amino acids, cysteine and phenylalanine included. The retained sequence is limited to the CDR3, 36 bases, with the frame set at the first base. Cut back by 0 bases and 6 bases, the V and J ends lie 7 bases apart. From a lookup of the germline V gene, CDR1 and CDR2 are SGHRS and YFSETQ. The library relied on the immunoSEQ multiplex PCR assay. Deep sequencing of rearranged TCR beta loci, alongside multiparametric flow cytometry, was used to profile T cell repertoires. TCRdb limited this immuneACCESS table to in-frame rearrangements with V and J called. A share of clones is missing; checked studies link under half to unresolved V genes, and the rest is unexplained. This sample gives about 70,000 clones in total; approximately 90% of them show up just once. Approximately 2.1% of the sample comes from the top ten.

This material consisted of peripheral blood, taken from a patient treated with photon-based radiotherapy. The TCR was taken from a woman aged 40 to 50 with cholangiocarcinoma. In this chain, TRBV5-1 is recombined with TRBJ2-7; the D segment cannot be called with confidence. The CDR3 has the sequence CASSLESTEQYF. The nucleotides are TGCGCCAGCAGCTTGGAAAGTACCGAGCAGTACTTC.